Below are 32 T cell receptor beta chains sequenced from a single sample in a study of beta chain features in type 1 diabetes listed by TCRdb under 2018. Overall study outcomes, separate from this receptor: A moderate but significant shortening of TCRB CDR3 length was observed in type 1 diabetes patients in all four CD4+ subsets.

These receptors lack a known antigen. The library was made by the immunoSEQ multiplex PCR assay. All of the isolated RNA was reverse transcribed with the High Capacity cDNA Reverse Transcription Kit, so expressed TCRB transcripts were sequenced. TCRdb provides this immuneACCESS table in a form limited to in-frame rearrangements. Some clones are lacking; in checked studies, under half of them reflect an unresolved V gene, and why the rest are absent is not known. The sample records roughly 150,000 clones, 50% to 70% of which are singletons. The leading ten clones occupy roughly 0.092% of the sample. The sequenced sample was naive CD4+ T cells from blood. Taken with the paper, the label for cell subset or site translates to: true naive CD4+ T cells. These receptors came from a man aged 25-40 years with type 1 diabetes.

The V gene is TRBV7-9, the J gene TRBJ2-3; D possibly matches TRBD1 or TRBD2 (5 bases each). The germline CDR1 and CDR2 sequences are SEHNR and FQNEAQ (reference sequence). Trimming stripped 5 bases from V and 4 bases from J, with 19 bases between. The length of the CDR3 is 16 residues. The CDR3 DNA is TGTGCCAGCAGCCGGGTTCACGGGGCTTCTGCAGATACGCAGTATTTT. Translation: CASSRVHGASADTQYF.

The chain is built from TRBV7-9 and TRBJ1-5; 8 bases are shared with TRBD1. The ends lost 5 bases at V and 0 bases at J; junction bases unmatched: 3. CDR1 is SEHNR, CDR2 FQNEAQ, per germline (reference sequence). The CDR3 sequence is 15 residues long. This CDR3 is CASSMTGDSNQPQHF. For the CDR3, the DNA is TGTGCCAGCAGCATGACAGGGGATAGCAATCAGCCCCAGCATTTT.

This chain uses TRBV29-1 with TRBJ2-5; D gene uncertain. The CDR3 totals 13 residues. Deletions cut 7 bases from V and 0 bases from J, with 12 bases between. Germline lookup yields CDR1 SQVTM and CDR2 ANQGSEA. CDR3 residues: CSAPDTYQETQYF. CDR3 in DNA: TGCAGCGCCCCGGATACGTACCAAGAGACCCAGTACTTC.

The rearrangement joins TRBV6-5 to TRBJ2-1; possibly TRBD1 for D (5 bases). V was cut by 6 bases and J by 3 bases, with 15 bases left in between. From germline, CDR1 is MNHEY and CDR2 SVGAGI. The length of the CDR3 is 15 residues. CDR3 loop: CASSPPARDYNEQFF. In nucleotides, the CDR3 is TGTGCCAGCAGCCCACCCGCCAGGGACTACAATGAGCAGTTCTTC.

The rearrangement links TRBV10-2 to TRBJ1-6; D remains unclear. The CDR3 covers 13 residues. The ends were cut back, 9 bases at V and 2 bases at J, with 8 bases in the middle. The V gene's germline CDR1 is WSHSY and CDR2 SAAADI. CDR3 coding DNA: TGCGCCAGTGCAGACACCTATAATTCACCCCTCCACTTT. As protein: CASADTYNSPLHF.

This clone was recorded only once. V and J are TRBV28 and TRBJ2-7; tentatively, D is TRBD2 (6 bases). Per the germline V gene, CDR1 is MDHEN and CDR2 is SYDVKM. The CDR3 is 17 residues long. Trimming shortened V by 5 bases and J by 0 bases, and 20 bases separated the two germline ends. CDR3 protein: CASSTSAFRGGSYEQYF. In DNA, the CDR3 is TGTGCCAGCAGTACCAGCGCATTTAGGGGAGGCTCCTACGAGCAGTACTTC.

This chain connects TRBV14 to TRBJ2-7; the D is unclear. V was trimmed by 1 base and J by 3 bases, leaving 7 bases between them. This CDR3 is 13 amino acids long. Looked up from germline, CDR1 is SGHDN and CDR2 is FVKESK. CDR3 nucleotide sequence: TGTGCCAGCAGCCAAGGCTCCCTCTACGAGCAGTACTTC. Protein: CASSQGSLYEQYF. Full variable domain (rest looked up from reference TRBV14 and TRBJ2-7): EAGVTQFPSHSVIEKGQTVTLRCDPISGHDNLYWYRRVMGKEIKFLLHFVKESKQDESGMPNNRFLAERTGGTYSTLKVQPAELEDSGVYFCASSQGSLYEQYFGPGTRLTVT.

This clone was found a few times. V is TRBV4-1 and J is TRBJ1-4, with D maybe TRBD1 (5 bases). The CDR3 spans 14 residues. The germline V and J ends were trimmed by 4 bases and 6 bases, with 12 bases remaining between them. CDR1 and CDR2 (germline): MGHRA, YSYEKL. CDR3 amino acids: CASSRGHLDEKLFF. CDR3 nucleotide sequence: TGCGCCAGCAGCCGCGGACACCTCGATGAAAAACTGTTTTTT.

The V call is TRBV29-1, the J call TRBJ1-1, with D possibly TRBD1 on 5 matching bases. V was trimmed by 0 bases and J by 4 bases, leaving 9 bases between them. The germline gives CDR1 SQVTM, CDR2 ANQGSEA. CDR3 length: 13 amino acids. The CDR3 nucleotides are TGCAGCGTTGAAGAGGGGCTGGCCACTGAAGCTTTCTTT. Translation gives CSVEEGLATEAFF.

The chain links TRBV4-3 to TRBJ2-7, with 11 nucleotides matching TRBD2. Germline-derived CDR1 and CDR2 are LGHNA and YSLEER. The CDR3 covers 15 residues. V shed 4 bases and J 5 bases; nucleotides not matched to a gene: 7. This CDR3 is CASSRIAGGPHEQYF. The CDR3, as DNA: TGCGCCAGCAGCCGTATAGCGGGGGGGCCCCACGAGCAGTACTTC.

This clone was counted between two and nine times. The rearrangement links TRBV9 to TRBJ2-2, with D unresolved. This CDR3 contains 13 residues. Germline CDR1 is SGDLS and CDR2 is YYNGEE. Trimming stripped 0 bases from V and 5 bases from J, with 5 bases between. The CDR3 spells CASSVGNTGELFF. CDR3 bases: TGTGCCAGCAGCGTAGGAAATACCGGGGAGCTGTTTTTT.

This chain uses TRBV15 with TRBJ1-1, with D possibly matching TRBD1 (6 bases). Germline V lookup: CDR1 LNHNV, CDR2 YYDKDF (reference sequence). Deletions cut 6 bases from V and 11 bases from J, with 16 bases between. This CDR3 has 12 amino acids. CDR3 nucleotides: TGTGCCACCAGGCGGGACACCGGTCGGGCTTTCTTT. Amino acid sequence: CATRRDTGRAFF.

The chain couples TRBV7-2 to TRBJ2-3; D unresolved. The germline V gene encodes CDR1 SGHTA and CDR2 FQGNSA. V was pared by 1 base and J by 0 bases, with 5 bases between. The CDR3 totals 14 residues. CDR3 sequence reads: CASSLVKSTDTQYF. The DNA of the CDR3 is TGTGCCAGCAGCTTAGTAAAGAGCACAGATACGCAGTATTTT.

As to this clone: This sample also contains other DNA sequences that code for the same CDR3. The rearrangement uses TRBV30 and TRBJ2-5; 7 positions agree with TRBD2. The CDR3 is 14 residues long. Germline assignment: CDR1 GTSNPN and CDR2 SVGIG (reference sequence). J lost 1 base, V lost 1 base, and 3 bases had no gene match. Written as DNA, the CDR3 is TGTGCCTGGAGTGGCGGGGGTCTCCAAGAGACCCAGTACTTC. It is translated as CAWSGGGLQETQYF.

The chain combines TRBV5-1 with TRBJ2-2; D perhaps matches TRBD2 (5 bases). The V gene's germline CDR1 is SGHRS and CDR2 YFSETQ. This CDR3 is 15 amino acids long. V gave up 2 bases and J gave up 7 bases, with 15 bases separating them. The CDR3 loop is CASSFSRDLGGELFF. The CDR3 bases are TGCGCCAGCAGCTTTAGCCGGGATCTCGGCGGGGAGCTGTTTTTT.

This clone was recorded once. The rearrangement uses TRBV5-1 and TRBJ2-1; D is unclear. The ends were cut back, 0 bases at V and 3 bases at J, with 4 bases in the middle. Per the germline V gene, CDR1 is SGHRS and CDR2 is YFSETQ. The CDR3 has 13 amino acids. The DNA for the CDR3 is TGCGCCAGCAGCTTGGACCTCTACAATGAGCAGTTCTTC. This translates into CASSLDLYNEQFF. The full variable domain, in which reference TRBV5-1 and TRBJ2-1 provide the parts outside the CDR3, is KAGVTQTPRYLIKTRGQQVTLSCSPISGHRSVSWYQQTPGQGLQFLFEYFSETQRNKGNFPGRFSGRQFSNSRSEMNVSTLELGDSALYLCASSLDLYNEQFFGPGTRLTVL.

The chain employs TRBV25-1 and TRBJ1-2; D is perhaps TRBD1 (6 bases). The germline CDR1 and CDR2 sequences are MGHDK and SYGVNS. With 3 bases removed from V and 6 bases from J, the gap between germline ends came to 17 bases. This CDR3 is 15 amino acids long. The CDR3 DNA reads TGTGCCAGCAGTGATTCGTCTATGGGGGCTGATGGCTACACCTTC. It yields the protein CASSDSSMGADGYTF.

This clone showed up just a few times. This rearrangement joins TRBV7-9 to TRBJ1-1; D is uncertain. CDR1 is SEHNR and CDR2 is FQNEAQ in the germline V gene (reference sequence). The V gene lost 4 bases and the J gene lost 1 base, with 4 bases spanning the gap. There are 12 residues in the CDR3. The CDR3 DNA reads TGTGCCAGCAGCTGGGGGAACACTGAAGCTTTCTTT. Translated: CASSWGNTEAFF.

CDR3 sequence reads: CSVVLTNEADEQFF. In nucleotides, the CDR3 is TGCAGCGTTGTCCTGACTAACGAGGCGGATGAGCAGTTCTTC. The chain carries TRBV29-1 and TRBJ2-1; weak D call: TRBD2 (5 bases). V lost 4 bases, J lost 8 bases, and 18 bases lay in between. The CDR3 totals 14 residues. Germline values: CDR1 SQVTM, CDR2 ANQGSEA.

This clone was observed a single time. V is TRBV27 and J is TRBJ1-1, with 8 nucleotides matching TRBD1. J gave up 1 base and V 5 bases, and 9 bases lay outside the gene matches. This CDR3 comprises 16 residues. CDR1 and CDR2 (germline): MNHEY, SMNVEV (reference sequence). The CDR3 bases are TGTGCCAGCAGTCACAGACAGGGGACGGGGAACACTGAAGCTTTCTTT. Amino acids: CASSHRQGTGNTEAFF.

CDR3 sequence (DNA): TGTGCCAGCAGCGTAGGACAGCTCTCCTACGAGCAGTACTTC. Translation: CASSVGQLSYEQYF. The chain has TRBV9 and TRBJ2-7, with D possibly matching TRBD1 (5 bases). V was clipped by 0 bases and J by 0 bases, with 7 bases between them. CDR1 SGDLS and CDR2 YYNGEE come from the germline V gene. This CDR3 region has 14 residues.

This chain links TRBV25-1 with TRBJ1-1; the D gene is possibly TRBD1 (5 bases). CDR1 is MGHDK and CDR2 is SYGVNS in the germline V gene. V dropped 1 base and J dropped 2 bases, with 17 bases sitting between them. The CDR3 runs 17 residues. The CDR3 region has the DNA TGTGCCAGCAGTGAATCGGTCAGGGTAGGGGTTAACACTGAAGCTTTCTTT. This gives the protein CASSESVRVGVNTEAFF.

The CDR3 spells CASSGQGWDEQFF. The CDR3 DNA reads as TGCGCCAGCAGTGGTCAGGGTTGGGATGAGCAGTTCTTC. V usage is TRBV10-1 and J usage is TRBJ2-1; D perhaps matches TRBD1 (5 bases). The CDR3 is 13 amino acids. V shed 4 bases and J shed 8 bases, with 12 bases lying between them. Germline V gene data show CDR1 as WNHNN and CDR2 as SYGVQD (reference sequence).

The rearrangement uses TRBV28 and TRBJ2-7, with D possibly TRBD1 on 5 matching bases. Germline loops: CDR1 MDHEN, CDR2 SYDVKM. Trimming took off 6 bases at V and 4 bases at J, with 19 bases between the two ends. This CDR3 comprises 15 residues. The CDR3 region is CASSPHGPQGYEQYF. The CDR3 nucleotides are TGTGCCAGCAGCCCCCATGGCCCCCAGGGTTACGAGCAGTACTTC.

The chain joins TRBV9 to TRBJ2-3, with a possible D match to TRBD1 (5 bases). The CDR3 consists of 15 residues. The V end lost 0 bases, the J end lost 0 bases, and 8 bases lay between the germline ends. Per the germline V gene, CDR1 is SGDLS and CDR2 is YYNGEE. This chain's CDR3 is CASSVEQASTDTQYF. Written as DNA, the CDR3 is TGTGCCAGCAGCGTAGAACAGGCGAGCACAGATACGCAGTATTTT.

The CDR3 DNA reads as TGTGCCATGGCTTTCGACAGGGAAAATTCACCCCTCCACTTT. Residues: CAMAFDRENSPLHF. V usage is TRBV10-3 and J usage is TRBJ1-6; 7 nucleotides line up with TRBD1. The germline gives CDR1 ENHRY, CDR2 SYGVKD. J was trimmed by 7 bases and V by 9 bases; bases with no gene match: 9. The CDR3 loop spans 14 amino acids.

The chain is built from TRBV9 and TRBJ1-6; D not resolved. Germline CDR1 reads SGDLS; CDR2 reads YYNGEE. This CDR3 comprises 13 residues. With 2 bases removed from V and 10 bases from J, the gap between germline ends came to 10 bases. The CDR3 is CASSVAGKSPLHF. CDR3 coding DNA: TGTGCCAGCAGCGTCGCAGGAAAATCACCCCTCCACTTT.

A single count supports this clone. Here the CDR3 DNA reads TGCAGCGTTGTCTACAGGCCCGGAGGAGCCCTCCACTTT. Translation: CSVVYRPGGALHF. The chain combines TRBV29-1 with TRBJ1-6; TRBD1 is a possible D gene (5 bases). V shed 4 bases and J shed 14 bases, with 18 bases lying between them. Germline CDR1 and CDR2: SQVTM and ANQGSEA. This CDR3 is built from 13 residues. The complete variable domain, with remaining parts taken from reference TRBV29-1 and TRBJ1-6, reads SAVISQKPSRDICQRGTSLTIQCQVDSQVTMMFWYRQQPGQSLTLIATANQGSEATYESGFVIDKFPISRPNLTFSTLTVSNMSPEDSSIYLCSVVYRPGGALHFGNGTRLTVT.

V and J are TRBV7-9 and TRBJ1-1, with D perhaps matching TRBD1 (6 bases). The germline V and J ends were trimmed by 5 bases and 1 base, with 11 bases remaining between them. Germline V gives CDR1 SEHNR, CDR2 FQNEAQ (reference sequence). The CDR3 consists of 14 residues. CDR3 DNA: TGTGCCAGCAGCCGAGGACAGAAGAACACTGAAGCTTTCTTT. Translation gives CASSRGQKNTEAFF.

The V and J genes are TRBV4-3 and TRBJ2-3; D uncertain. Germline V CDR1 and CDR2: LGHNA, YSLEER. Trimming took 3 bases from V and 4 from J, leaving 14 bases between them. The CDR3 extends over 15 amino acids. CDR3 amino acids: CASSHGTSKPDTQYF. CDR3 nucleotides: TGCGCCAGCAGCCACGGAACCTCCAAACCAGATACGCAGTATTTT.

The V and J genes are TRBV29-1 and TRBJ1-1; D is possibly TRBD1 (5 bases). V lost 3 bases, J lost 1 base, and 9 bases lay in between. This CDR3 has 13 amino acids. CDR1 is SQVTM and CDR2 is ANQGSEA in the germline V gene. The DNA of the CDR3 is TGCAGCGTTGAGGGTGACAGGAACACTGAAGCTTTCTTT. Translation gives CSVEGDRNTEAFF.

This chain uses TRBV18 with TRBJ1-1, with no clear D. Trimming took 3 bases from V and 4 from J, leaving 9 bases between them. The CDR3 extends over 13 amino acids. The germline V gene has CDR1 KGHSH and CDR2 LQKENI. The CDR3 DNA follows: TGTGCCAGCTCACCCGGCGTTCCCACTGAAGCTTTCTTT. This sequence encodes CASSPGVPTEAFF. Supplemented by reference TRBV18 and TRBJ1-1, the full variable domain reads NAGVMQNPRHLVRRRGQEARLRCSPMKGHSHVYWYRQLPEEGLKFMVYLQKENIIDESGMPKERFSAEFPKEGPSILRIQQVVRGDSAAYFCASSPGVPTEAFFGQGTRLTVV.